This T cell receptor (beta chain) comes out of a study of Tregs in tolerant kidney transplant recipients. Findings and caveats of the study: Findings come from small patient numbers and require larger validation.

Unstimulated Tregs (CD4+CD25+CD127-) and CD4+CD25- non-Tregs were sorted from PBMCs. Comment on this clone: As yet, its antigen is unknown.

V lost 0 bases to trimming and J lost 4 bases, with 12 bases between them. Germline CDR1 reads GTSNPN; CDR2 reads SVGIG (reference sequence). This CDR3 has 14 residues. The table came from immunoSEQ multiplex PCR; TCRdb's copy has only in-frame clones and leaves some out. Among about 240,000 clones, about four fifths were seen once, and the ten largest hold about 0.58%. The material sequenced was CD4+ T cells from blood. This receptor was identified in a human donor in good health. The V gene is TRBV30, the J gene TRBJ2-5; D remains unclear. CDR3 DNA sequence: TGTGCCTGGAGTGTAAATGGAGCTGGAGAGACCCAGTACTTC. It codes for CAWSVNGAGETQYF.